This T cell receptor (beta chain) was sequenced for a study of blood T cell repertoires in COVID-19. Generated by immunoSEQ multiplex PCR, the TCRdb table keeps only in-frame clones and is missing some. The sample carries around 250,000 clones, 75% to 90% recorded once. V was cut by 0 bases and J by 3 bases, with 12 bases left in between. CDR3 length: 15 amino acids. Germline V lookup: CDR1 SGHTA, CDR2 FQGTGA. Material: PBMCs or T cells enriched from blood (not recorded which). This TCR derives from a woman between 45 and 60 years old who had recovered from COVID-19. The chain combines TRBV7-3 with TRBJ2-7; D gene unclear. CDR3 sequence reads: CASSLTAGTVYEQYF. The CDR3 DNA reads TGTGCCAGCAGCTTAACGGCAGGAACCGTCTACGAGCAGTACTTC.